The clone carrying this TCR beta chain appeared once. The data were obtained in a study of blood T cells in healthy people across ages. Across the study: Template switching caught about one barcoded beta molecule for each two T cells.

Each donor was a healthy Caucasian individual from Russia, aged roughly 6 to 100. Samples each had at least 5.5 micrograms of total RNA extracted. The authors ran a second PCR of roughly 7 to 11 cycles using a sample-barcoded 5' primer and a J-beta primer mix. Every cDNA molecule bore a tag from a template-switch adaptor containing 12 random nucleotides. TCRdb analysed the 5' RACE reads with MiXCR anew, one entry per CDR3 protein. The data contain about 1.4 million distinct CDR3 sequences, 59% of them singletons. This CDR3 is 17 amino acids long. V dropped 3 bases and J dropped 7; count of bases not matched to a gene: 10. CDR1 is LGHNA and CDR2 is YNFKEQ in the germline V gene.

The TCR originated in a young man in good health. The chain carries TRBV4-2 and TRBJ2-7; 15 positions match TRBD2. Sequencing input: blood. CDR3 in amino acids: CASSHRTSGGALHEQYF. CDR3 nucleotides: TGTGCCAGCAGCCACCGGACTAGCGGGGGGGCTCTGCATGAGCAGTACTTC.